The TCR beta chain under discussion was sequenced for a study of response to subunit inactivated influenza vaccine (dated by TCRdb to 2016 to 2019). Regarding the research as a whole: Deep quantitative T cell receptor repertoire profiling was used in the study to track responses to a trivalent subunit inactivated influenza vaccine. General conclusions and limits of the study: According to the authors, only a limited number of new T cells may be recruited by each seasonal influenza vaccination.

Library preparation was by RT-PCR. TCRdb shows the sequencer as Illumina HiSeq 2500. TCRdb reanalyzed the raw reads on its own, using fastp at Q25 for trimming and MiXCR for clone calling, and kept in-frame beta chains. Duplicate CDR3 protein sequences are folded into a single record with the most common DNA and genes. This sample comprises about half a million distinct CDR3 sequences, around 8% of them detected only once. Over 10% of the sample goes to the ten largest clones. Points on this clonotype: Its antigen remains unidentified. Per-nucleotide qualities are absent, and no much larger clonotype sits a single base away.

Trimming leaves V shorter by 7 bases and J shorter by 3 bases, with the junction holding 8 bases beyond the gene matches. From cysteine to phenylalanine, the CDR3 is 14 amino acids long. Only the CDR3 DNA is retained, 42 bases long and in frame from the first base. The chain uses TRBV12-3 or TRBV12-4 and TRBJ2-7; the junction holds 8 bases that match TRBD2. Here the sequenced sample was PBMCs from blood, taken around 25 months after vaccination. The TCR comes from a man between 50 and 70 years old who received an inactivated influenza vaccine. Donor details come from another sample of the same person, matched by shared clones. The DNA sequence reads TGTGCCAGCACCCCGGGGGGGGGCCACTACGAGCAGTACTTC. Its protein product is CASTPGGGHYEQYF.